This T cell receptor (beta chain) was identified in a study of vaccination effects on CD4 cells after COVID-19. On the study more broadly: Cultures of about 2 million PBMC per well contained approximately 10 IU/ml IL-2 plus 10 ug/ml peptides. Study-level findings and limits: Late after vaccination, infection- and vaccine-induced clones showed marked clonal contraction.

Clones were read by immunoSEQ multiplex PCR, and TCRdb kept only the in-frame ones, dropping some. The sample has more than 60,000 clones, 74% seen once. This CDR3 contains 13 residues. V was cut by 4 bases and J by 5 bases, with 12 bases left in between. Germline CDR1 and CDR2: SGHNT and YYREEE (reference sequence). For this clone: Its antigen is unknown.

Culture proceeded for approximately 9 days, and CD4+ T cells were then isolated. All participants had two doses of either the BNT162b2 or mRNA-1273 vaccine. The material was CD4+ T cells from PBMCs cultured without peptide, obtained after COVID-19 vaccination. This rearrangement joins TRBV5-4 to TRBJ1-1; maybe TRBD1 (6 bases). This receptor was identified in a human donor who received a COVID-19 vaccine. The CDR3 loop reads CASSPRGGTEAFF. As DNA, the CDR3 is TGTGCCAGCAGCCCTAGAGGGGGGACTGAAGCTTTCTTT.